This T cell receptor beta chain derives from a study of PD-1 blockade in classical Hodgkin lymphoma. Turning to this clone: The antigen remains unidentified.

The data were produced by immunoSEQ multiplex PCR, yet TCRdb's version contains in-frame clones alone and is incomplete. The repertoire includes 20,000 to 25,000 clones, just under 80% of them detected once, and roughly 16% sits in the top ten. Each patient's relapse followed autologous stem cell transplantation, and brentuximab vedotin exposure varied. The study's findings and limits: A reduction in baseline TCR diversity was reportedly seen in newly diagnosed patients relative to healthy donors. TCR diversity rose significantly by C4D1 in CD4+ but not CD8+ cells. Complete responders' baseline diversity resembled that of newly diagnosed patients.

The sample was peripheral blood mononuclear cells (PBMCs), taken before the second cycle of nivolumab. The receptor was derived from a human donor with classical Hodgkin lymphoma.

CDR3 DNA: TGTGCCAGCACCCGGGACAGCACCTACGAGCAGTACTTC. Translating it yields CASTRDSTYEQYF. The V call is TRBV5-4, the J call TRBJ2-7, with 7 bases matching TRBD1. Germline V gene lookup returns CDR1 SGHNT and CDR2 YYREEE (reference sequence). This CDR3 spans 13 amino acids. After removal of 6 bases from V and 2 bases from J, the junction contained 5 bases not matched to a gene.